Listed here is a single TCR beta chain. Its antigen remains unidentified. This sample was included in a study of shared clonotypes between healthy human individuals. Study details: Every donor yielded three CD4 naive, three CD4 memory, two CD8 naive and one CD8 memory plate.

The V gene lost 7 bases and the J gene lost 10 bases, with 20 bases spanning the gap. Germline CDR1 and CDR2: MNHEY and SMNVEV (reference sequence). This CDR3 contains 15 residues. The table came from immunoSEQ multiplex PCR; TCRdb's copy has only in-frame clones and leaves some out. The sample has millions of clones, 95% seen once. Broader study findings: Enrolling few donors narrowed the genetic and exposure-history diversity that was represented. Collection of samples was limited to blood; tissue repertoires likely differ.

The chain uses TRBV27 and TRBJ1-6; possibly TRBD1 for D (5 bases). The TCR originated in a man aged 18 to 29 in good health. The sample taken for sequencing was naive CD4+ T cells sorted from blood. Subset reported: CD45RA+ positively selected. The CDR3 spells CASTRQGMGNSPLHF. The CDR3 DNA follows: TGTGCCAGCACCCGGCAGGGTATGGGTAACTCACCCCTCCACTTT.